The next 2 T cell receptor beta chains were all read from a single sample in a study of blood T cell repertoires in COVID-19. TCRdb's copy holds only in-frame clones and misses some; the assay was immunoSEQ multiplex PCR. The sample has some 150,000 clones; approximately 91% are singletons. The source material was PBMCs or T cells enriched from blood (not recorded which). Receptor source: a woman under 30 who had recovered from COVID-19.

This chain uses TRBV9 with TRBJ2-1, with TRBD2 as a possible D gene (5 bases). The CDR3 runs 15 residues. V was clipped by 1 base and J by 2 bases, with 10 bases between them. The germline V gene has CDR1 SGDLS and CDR2 YYNGEE. The CDR3 DNA reads as TGTGCCAGCAGCGTAACTGAGGGAACCTACAATGAGCAGTTCTTC. Its protein product is CASSVTEGTYNEQFF.

The chain carries TRBV7-9 and TRBJ2-7, with 7 bases lining up with TRBD2. Looked up from germline, CDR1 is SEHNR and CDR2 is FQNEAQ (reference sequence). With 6 bases clipped from V and 4 bases from J, the junction kept 9 bases outside the gene matches. The CDR3 runs to 14 residues. The CDR3 DNA follows: TGTGCCAGCAGTGGCATCGGGGGGATATACGAGCAGTACTTC. Protein: CASSGIGGIYEQYF.